This T cell receptor beta chain was sequenced during a study of blood T cell repertoires in COVID-19. Study context: PBMCs, B-cell-depleted T cells, or T cells were the source of the cDNA or gDNA that made up the material.

V trimming: 7 bases; J trimming: 7 bases; junction bases outside the gene matches: 8. CDR1 ENHRY and CDR2 SYGVKD come from the germline V gene. CDR3 length: 14 residues. Original processing notes: Cell counts per sample came from amplifying reference gene primers. Profiling relied on immunoSEQ multiplex PCR, and the TCRdb table lists in-frame clones only, not all of them. That table is the source of V, J and clone size, and D and trimming were worked out from the DNA. The data contain about 280,000 clones, roughly 90% of them singletons. This chain links TRBV10-3 with TRBJ2-7; 12 positions agree with TRBD1. The TCR sequence derives from a woman in her 30s with active or convalescent COVID-19. The sequencing sample was made of peripheral blood. CDR3 residues: CAINPGQGAREQYF. The CDR3 DNA reads TGTGCCATCAATCCGGGACAGGGGGCGCGGGAGCAGTACTTC.